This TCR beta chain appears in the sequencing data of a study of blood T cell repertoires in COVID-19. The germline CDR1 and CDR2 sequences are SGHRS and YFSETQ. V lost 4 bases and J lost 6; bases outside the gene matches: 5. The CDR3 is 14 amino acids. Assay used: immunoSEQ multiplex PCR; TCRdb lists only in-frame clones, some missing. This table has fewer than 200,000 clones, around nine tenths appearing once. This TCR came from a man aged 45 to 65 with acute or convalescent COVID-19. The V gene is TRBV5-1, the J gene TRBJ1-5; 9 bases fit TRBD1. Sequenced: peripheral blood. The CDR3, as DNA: TGCGCCAGCAGCGAGGACAGGGGTACTCAGCCCCAGCATTTT. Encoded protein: CASSEDRGTQPQHF.